This T cell receptor (beta chain) is from a study of cytomegalovirus exposure and HLA in healthy donors. General observations from the study: Both high specificity and high sensitivity reportedly marked the classifier's diagnosis of cytomegalovirus status.

CDR3 length equals 15 residues. J gave up 6 bases and V 5 bases, and 6 bases lay outside the gene matches. Germline values: CDR1 SEHNR, CDR2 FQNEAQ (reference sequence). This clone was detected only a few times. The antigen remains unidentified. PCR amplification relied on 60 Vbeta primers (plus 13 Jbeta primers). The data were produced by immunoSEQ multiplex PCR, yet TCRdb's version contains in-frame clones alone and is incomplete. Among more than 95,000 clones listed, around 84% were seen once. The chain combines TRBV7-9 with TRBJ2-1; TRBD2 matches 11 bases. This sequence was found in a man aged 25 to 40 in good health and CMV-seronegative. Sequenced input: PBMCs. As DNA, the CDR3 is TGTGCCAGCAGCAAACTAGCGGGAGAGCTCAATGAGCAGTTCTTC. It specifies CASSKLAGELNEQFF. The full variable domain, in which reference TRBV7-9 and TRBJ2-1 provide the parts outside the CDR3, is DTGVSQNPRHKITKRGQNVTFRCDPISEHNRLYWYRQTLGQGPEFLTYFQNEAQLEKSRLLSDRFSAERPKGSFSTLEIQRTEQGDSAMYLCASSKLAGELNEQFFGPGTRLTVL.